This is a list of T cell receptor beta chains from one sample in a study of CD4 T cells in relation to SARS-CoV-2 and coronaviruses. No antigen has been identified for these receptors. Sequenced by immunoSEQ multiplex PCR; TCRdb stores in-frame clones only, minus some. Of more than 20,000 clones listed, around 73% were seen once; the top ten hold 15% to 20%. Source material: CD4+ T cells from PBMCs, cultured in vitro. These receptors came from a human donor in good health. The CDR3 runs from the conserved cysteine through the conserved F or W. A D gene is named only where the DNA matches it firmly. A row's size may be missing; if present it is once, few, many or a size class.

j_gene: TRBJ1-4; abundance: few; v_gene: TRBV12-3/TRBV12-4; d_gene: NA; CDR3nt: TGTGCCAGCAGTCCTAGAGATGGCGAAAAACTGTTTTTT; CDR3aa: CASSPRDGEKLFF
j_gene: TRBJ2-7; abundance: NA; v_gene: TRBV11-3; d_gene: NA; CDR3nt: TGTGCCAGCTCCCTTGGACCCCCAACGTCCGAGCAGTACTTC; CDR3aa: CASSLGPPTSEQYF
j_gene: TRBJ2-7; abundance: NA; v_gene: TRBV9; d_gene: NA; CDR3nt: TGTGCCAGCAGCGTTGATCTAGGGGCCTACGAGCAGTACTTC; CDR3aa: CASSVDLGAYEQYF
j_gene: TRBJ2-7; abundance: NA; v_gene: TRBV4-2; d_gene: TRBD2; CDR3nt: TGTGCCAGCAGCCAAGGACCAGCGGGATCTGGGTACGAGCAGTACTTC; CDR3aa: CASSQGPAGSGYEQYF
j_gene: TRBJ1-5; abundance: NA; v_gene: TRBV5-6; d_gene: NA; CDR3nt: TGTGCCAGCACCCCGACAGGCCAATATAGGTCCCAGCATTTT; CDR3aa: CASTPTGQYRSQHF
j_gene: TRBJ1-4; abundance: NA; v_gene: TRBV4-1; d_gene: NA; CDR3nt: TGCGCCAGCAGCCAAGAGGGACAAGGAGCGGGTCGAAAACTGTTTTTT; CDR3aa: CASSQEGQGAGRKLFF
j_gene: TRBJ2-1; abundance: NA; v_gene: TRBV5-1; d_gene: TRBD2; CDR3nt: TGCGCCAGCAGCCTCCGGACTAGCGTCCTCTACAATGAGCAGTTCTTC; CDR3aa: CASSLRTSVLYNEQFF
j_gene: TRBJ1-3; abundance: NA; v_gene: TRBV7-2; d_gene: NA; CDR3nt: TGTGCCAGCAGCTTAGTAGTATCAGGCAACTCTGGAAACACCATATATTTT; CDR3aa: CASSLVVSGNSGNTIYF
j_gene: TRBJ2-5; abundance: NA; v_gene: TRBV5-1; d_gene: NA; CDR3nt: TGCGCCAGCAGCTTGGCGGGGTGGGGACAAGAGACCCAGTACTTC; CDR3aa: CASSLAGWGQETQYF
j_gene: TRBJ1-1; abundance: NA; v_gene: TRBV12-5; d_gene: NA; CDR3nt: TGTGCTAGTGGTTTACCCACCGTGGGGGAGTACACTGAAGCTTTCTTT; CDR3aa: CASGLPTVGEYTEAFF
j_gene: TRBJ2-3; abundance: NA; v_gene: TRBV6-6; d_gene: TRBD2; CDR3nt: TGTGCCAGCAGTCGAAGACTAGCGGGGAGAGGCACAGATACGCAGTATTTT; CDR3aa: CASSRRLAGRGTDTQYF
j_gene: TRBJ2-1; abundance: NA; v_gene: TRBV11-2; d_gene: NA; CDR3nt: TGTGCCAGCAGCTTAGACATCAATGAGCAGTTCTTC; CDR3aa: CASSLDINEQFF
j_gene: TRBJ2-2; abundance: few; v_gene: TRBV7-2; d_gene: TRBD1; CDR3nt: TGTGCCAGCAGCTTAGTATGGGACAGGGTGAATCCCGGGGAGCTGTTTTTT; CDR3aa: CASSLVWDRVNPGELFF
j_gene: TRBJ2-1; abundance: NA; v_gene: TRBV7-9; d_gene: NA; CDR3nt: TGTGCCAGCAGCTTATTGATAGGGGCGTACAATGAGCAGTTCTTC; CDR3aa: CASSLLIGAYNEQFF
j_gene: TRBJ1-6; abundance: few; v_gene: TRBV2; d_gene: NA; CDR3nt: TGTGCCAGCGGGGGGACCGTGAGCTCCTATAATTCACCCCTCCACTTT; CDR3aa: CASGGTVSSYNSPLHF
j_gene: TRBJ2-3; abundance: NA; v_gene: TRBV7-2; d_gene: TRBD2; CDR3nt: TGTGCCAGCAGCTCTAAAAGCGGGGGCTACACAGATACGCAGTATTTT; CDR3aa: CASSSKSGGYTDTQYF
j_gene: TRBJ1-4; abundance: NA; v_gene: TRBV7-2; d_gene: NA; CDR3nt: TGTGCCAGCAGCTTCAATAGTTTTAATGAAAAACTGTTTTTT; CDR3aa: CASSFNSFNEKLFF
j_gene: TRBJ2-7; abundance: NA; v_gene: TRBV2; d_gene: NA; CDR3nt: TGTGGGACGTCGAGCTCCTACGAGCAGTACTTC; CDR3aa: CGTSSSYEQYF
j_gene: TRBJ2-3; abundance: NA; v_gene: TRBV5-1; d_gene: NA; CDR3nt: TGCGCCAGCAGTAGAGAAAGGATCGATACGCAGTATTTT; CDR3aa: CASSRERIDTQYF
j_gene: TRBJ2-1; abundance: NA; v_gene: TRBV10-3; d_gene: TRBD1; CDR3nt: TGTGCCATAAGTCTCAGGGGGCCAACCTACAATGAGCAGTTCTTC; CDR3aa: CAISLRGPTYNEQFF
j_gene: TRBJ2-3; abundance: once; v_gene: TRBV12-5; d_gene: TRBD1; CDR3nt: TGTGCTAGTGGTTTGGTACTGGGACAGGGGCCGCTGACAGATACGCAGTATTTT; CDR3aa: CASGLVLGQGPLTDTQYF
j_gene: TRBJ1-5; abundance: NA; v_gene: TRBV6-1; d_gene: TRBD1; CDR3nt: TGTGCCAGCAGTGTGGTGACAGGGGGGGGCAATCAGCCCCAGCATTTT; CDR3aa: CASSVVTGGGNQPQHF
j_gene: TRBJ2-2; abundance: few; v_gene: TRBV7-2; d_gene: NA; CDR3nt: TGTGCCAGCAGCTCAAACAGGGGAGGGACCGGGGAGCTGTTTTTT; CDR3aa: CASSSNRGGTGELFF
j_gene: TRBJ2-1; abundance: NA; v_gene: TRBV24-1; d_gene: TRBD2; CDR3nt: TGTGCCACCAGTGACGGTAGCGGGAGAGTATTGAATGAGCAGTTCTTC; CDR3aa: CATSDGSGRVLNEQFF
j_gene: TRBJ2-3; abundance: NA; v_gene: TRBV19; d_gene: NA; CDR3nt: TGTGCCAGTGCGGGACTTGCGGCAGATACGCAGTATTTT; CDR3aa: CASAGLAADTQYF
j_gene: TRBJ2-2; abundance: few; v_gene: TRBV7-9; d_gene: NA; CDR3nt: TGTGCCAGCAGCCCTCCGGGCGGAGAGGGCACCGGGGAGCTGTTTTTT; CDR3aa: CASSPPGGEGTGELFF
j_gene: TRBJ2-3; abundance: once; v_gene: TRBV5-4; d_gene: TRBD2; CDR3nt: TGTGCCAGCAGCGACCTGGCGGGGGGCACAGATACGCAGTATTTT; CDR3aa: CASSDLAGGTDTQYF
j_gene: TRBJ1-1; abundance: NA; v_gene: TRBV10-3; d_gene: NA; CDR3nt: TGTGCCATCGGCGACCAGGATAGGATGAACACTGAAGCTTTCTTT; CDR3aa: CAIGDQDRMNTEAFF
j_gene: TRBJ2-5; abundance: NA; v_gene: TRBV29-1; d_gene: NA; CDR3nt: TGCAGCGTTGATCTAGCTCGGACCCAGTACTTC; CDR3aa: CSVDLARTQYF
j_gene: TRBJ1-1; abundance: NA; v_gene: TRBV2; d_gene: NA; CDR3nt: TGTGTCTCTGGGGGGCTCATGAACACTGAAGCTTTCTTT; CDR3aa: CVSGGLMNTEAFF
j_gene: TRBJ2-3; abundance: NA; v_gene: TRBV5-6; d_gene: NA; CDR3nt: TGTGCCAGCAGCCCGTTGGAAGTCTCTCTCGTGGATACGCAGTATTTT; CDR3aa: CASSPLEVSLVDTQYF
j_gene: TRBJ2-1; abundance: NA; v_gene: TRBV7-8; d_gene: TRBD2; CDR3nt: TGTGCCAGCAGCCCCCCCGGGGGGATTACCTCCTACAATGAGCAGTTCTTC; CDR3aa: CASSPPGGITSYNEQFF
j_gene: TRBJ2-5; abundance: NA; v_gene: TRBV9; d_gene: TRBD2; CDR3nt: TGTGCCAGCAGCCCCACTAGCGGGGGTAAAGAGACCCAGTACTTC; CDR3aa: CASSPTSGGKETQYF
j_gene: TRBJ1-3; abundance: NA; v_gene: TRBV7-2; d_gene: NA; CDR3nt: TGTGCCAGCAGCCCAGGCCCTGGAAACACCATATATTTT; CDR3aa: CASSPGPGNTIYF
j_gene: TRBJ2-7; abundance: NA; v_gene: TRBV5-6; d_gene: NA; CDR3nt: TGTGCCAGCAGCGGATTTGGGGACGAGCAGTACTTC; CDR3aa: CASSGFGDEQYF
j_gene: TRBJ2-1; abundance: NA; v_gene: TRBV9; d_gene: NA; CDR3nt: TGTGCCAGCAGCGTAAGCTATAATGAGCAGTTCTTC; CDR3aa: CASSVSYNEQFF
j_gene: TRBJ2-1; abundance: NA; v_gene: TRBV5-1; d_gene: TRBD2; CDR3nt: TGCGCCAGCAGCACCGGGACTAGCGGGGCCCCCAATGAGCAGTTCTTC; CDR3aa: CASSTGTSGAPNEQFF
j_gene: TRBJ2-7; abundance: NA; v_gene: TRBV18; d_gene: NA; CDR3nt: TGTGCCAGCTCACCGGGTCAGACCTACTCCTACGAGCAGTACTTC; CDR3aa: CASSPGQTYSYEQYF
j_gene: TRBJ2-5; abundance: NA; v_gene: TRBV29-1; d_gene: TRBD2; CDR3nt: TGCAGCGTTGATGAGAGCGGGGCACAAGAGACCCAGTACTTC; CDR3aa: CSVDESGAQETQYF
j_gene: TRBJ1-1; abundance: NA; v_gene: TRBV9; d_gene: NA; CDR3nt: TGTGCCAGCAGCGTAGGCCCCGGAAGGGGCACTGAAGCTTTCTTT; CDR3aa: CASSVGPGRGTEAFF
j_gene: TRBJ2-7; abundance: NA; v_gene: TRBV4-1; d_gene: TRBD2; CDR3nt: TGCGCCAGCAGCCAAGGACTAGCGGGGGCCTCTTTCTCCTACGAGCAGTACTTC; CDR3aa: CASSQGLAGASFSYEQYF
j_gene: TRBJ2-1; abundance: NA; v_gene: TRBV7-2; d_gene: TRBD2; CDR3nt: TGTGCCAGCAGCTTCCTAGCGGGGGGGCGCTTCAATGAGCAGTTCTTC; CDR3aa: CASSFLAGGRFNEQFF
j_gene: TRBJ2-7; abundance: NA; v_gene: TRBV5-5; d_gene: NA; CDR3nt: TGTGCCAGCAGCCCTACTCAAGTCGGCGAGCAGTACTTC; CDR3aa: CASSPTQVGEQYF
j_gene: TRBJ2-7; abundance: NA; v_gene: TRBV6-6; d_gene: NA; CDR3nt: TGTGCCAGCCAGGGGACGGTCAACGAGCAGTACTTC; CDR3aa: CASQGTVNEQYF
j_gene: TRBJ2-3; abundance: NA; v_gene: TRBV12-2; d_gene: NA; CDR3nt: TGTGCAAGTCGCTCTTTAGCGGGCAGCACAGATACGCAGTATTTT; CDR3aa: CASRSLAGSTDTQYF
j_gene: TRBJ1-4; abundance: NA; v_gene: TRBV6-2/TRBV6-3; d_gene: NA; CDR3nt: TGTGCCAGCAGTTCGTTTAGACTTCAAGGACTGTTTTTT; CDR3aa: CASSSFRLQGLFF
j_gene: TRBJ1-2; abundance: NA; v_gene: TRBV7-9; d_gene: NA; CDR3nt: TGTGCCAGCAGCTTAAGCAGGGGCGGGTATGGCTACACCTTC; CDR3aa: CASSLSRGGYGYTF